The 20 T cell receptor beta chains reported below all come from one sample, sequenced in a study of Tregs in tolerant kidney transplant recipients. The protocol was immunoSEQ multiplex PCR, while the TCRdb copy is restricted to in-frame clones and leaves out a portion. Of about 18,000 clones detected, 82% appear once; the ten largest clones hold 2% to 2.5%. The sequenced material came from Tregs from blood. The receptor set was obtained from a human donor in good health.

This clone has a handful of counts. This chain joins TRBV4-2 and TRBJ1-1; D may be TRBD1 (5 bases). This CDR3 has 15 residues. The ends were cut back, 0 bases at V and 7 bases at J, with 15 bases in the middle. Germline V lookup: CDR1 LGHNA, CDR2 YNFKEQ. CDR3 region: CASSQDRGGRFEAFF. CDR3 nucleotide sequence: TGTGCCAGCAGCCAAGATAGGGGCGGTAGGTTTGAAGCTTTCTTT.

In nucleotides, the CDR3 is TGTGCCAGCAGCTTAGAGTTAACAGGTGGGTGCACAGATACGCAGTATTTT. Translated, it gives CASSLELTGGCTDTQYF. This sequence joins TRBV7-9 and TRBJ2-3; D might be TRBD1 (5 bases). Trimming pared 1 base from V and 1 base from J, leaving 15 bases between. The CDR3 has 17 amino acids. The germline V gene encodes CDR1 SEHNR and CDR2 FQNEAQ (reference sequence).

V gene TRBV2 combines with J gene TRBJ2-5; 7 bases map to TRBD2. The CDR3 runs to 12 residues. Per the germline V gene, CDR1 is SNHLY and CDR2 is FYNNEI. V shed 5 bases, J shed 4 bases, and the junction held 1 base outside the gene matches. The CDR3, as DNA: TGTGCCAGCAGTCCGGGGGGAGAGACCCAGTACTTC. It is translated as CASSPGGETQYF. Full variable domain (rest looked up from reference TRBV2 and TRBJ2-5): EPEVTQTPSHQVTQMGQEVILRCVPISNHLYFYWYRQILGQKVEFLVSFYNNEISEKSEIFDDQFSVERPDGSNFTLKIRSTKLEDSAMYFCASSPGGETQYFGPGTRLLVL.

The rearrangement uses TRBV6-5 and TRBJ1-6; D unresolved. The CDR3 runs 13 residues. Germline V gene data show CDR1 as MNHEY and CDR2 as SVGAGI. Deletions cut 0 bases from V and 16 bases from J, with 13 bases between. In DNA form, the CDR3 reads TGTGCCAGCAGTTACTCGACGGGCGGGAAACTCCACTTT. Its protein is CASSYSTGGKLHF.

This clone was counted only a few times. The rearrangement links TRBV6-1 to TRBJ1-3, with a tentative D call TRBD1 (5 bases). Germline V gives CDR1 MNHNS, CDR2 SASEGT. V was pared by 6 bases and J by 4 bases, with 16 bases between. There are 15 residues in the CDR3. The CDR3 protein is CASRRTLTRGNTIYF. CDR3 bases: TGTGCCAGCAGGCGGACACTGACTAGGGGAAACACCATATATTTT.

This clone was counted between two and nine times. The chain joins TRBV5-1 to TRBJ2-3, with D uncertain. This CDR3 contains 13 residues. Per germline, CDR1 SGHRS and CDR2 YFSETQ. Deletions cut 4 bases from V and 2 bases from J, with 8 bases between. CDR3 coding DNA: TGCGCCAGCAGCCTCCCCCCCACAGATACGCAGTATTTT. This encodes CASSLPPTDTQYF.

This clone occurred once. In DNA form, the CDR3 reads TGCGCCAGCTACTTGGGATTAGCGGGAGCCGGGGAGCTGTTTTTT. Its translation is CASYLGLAGAGELFF. This chain uses TRBV5-1 with TRBJ2-2, with 9 bases that match TRBD2. The CDR3 extends over 15 amino acids. With V trimmed by 7 bases and J by 6 bases, 10 bases remained unmatched. Germline V gives CDR1 SGHRS, CDR2 YFSETQ. The full variable domain, rest sourced from reference TRBV5-1 and TRBJ2-2, is KAGVTQTPRYLIKTRGQQVTLSCSPISGHRSVSWYQQTPGQGLQFLFEYFSETQRNKGNFPGRFSGRQFSNSRSEMNVSTLELGDSALYLCASYLGLAGAGELFFGEGSRLTVL.

The chain uses TRBV15 and TRBJ1-1; no reliable D call. There are 16 residues in the CDR3. Germline V gene lookup returns CDR1 LNHNV and CDR2 YYDKDF (reference sequence). V was cut by 0 bases and J by 1 base, with 12 bases left in between. CDR3 loop: CATSRDTFPSNTEAFF. The DNA for the CDR3 is TGTGCCACCAGCAGAGACACTTTTCCCTCGAACACTGAAGCTTTCTTT.

In its sample, this clone was seen once. The chain uses TRBV14 and TRBJ1-6; D gene uncertain. The V gene's germline CDR1 is SGHDN and CDR2 FVKESK. V lost 4 bases and J 7 bases, leaving 11 bases between the germline ends. CDR3 length equals 14 residues. CDR3 region: CASSRLGGNSPLHF. The CDR3, as DNA: TGTGCCAGCAGCCGCTTGGGAGGGAATTCACCCCTCCACTTT.

V is TRBV6-6 and J is TRBJ1-3, with D possibly TRBD1 on 5 matching bases. There are 15 residues in the CDR3. The ends were cut back, 5 bases at V and 3 bases at J, with 14 bases in the middle. Looked up from germline, CDR1 is MNHNY and CDR2 is SVGAGI (reference sequence). CDR3 region: CASSRTSPSGNTIYF. The DNA of the CDR3 is TGTGCCAGCAGTAGGACATCCCCTAGTGGAAACACCATATATTTT.

The chain carries TRBV5-8 and TRBJ2-5; TRBD1 matches at 7 bases. J lost 5 bases, V lost 4 bases, and 14 bases had no gene match. Germline values: CDR1 SGHTS, CDR2 YDEGEE. The CDR3 spans 16 residues. CDR3 coding DNA: TGTGCCAGCAGCCGCTCCGGGACAGTGCATGGGGAGACCCAGTACTTC. Its protein product is CASSRSGTVHGETQYF.

The chain couples TRBV19 to TRBJ1-2, with D hard to call. Germline loops: CDR1 LNHDA, CDR2 SQIVND (reference sequence). Trimming stripped 2 bases from V and 9 bases from J, with 19 bases between. This CDR3 comprises 15 residues. The CDR3 DNA follows: TGTGCCAGTAGTATACCCCAACAGCCCTCTTATAGCTACACCTTC. Amino acids: CASSIPQQPSYSYTF.

CDR3 amino acids: CASSHTLAGGYNEQFF. CDR3 coding DNA: TGTGCCAGCAGCCATACCTTAGCGGGGGGGTACAATGAGCAGTTCTTC. The chain couples TRBV11-2 to TRBJ2-1; TRBD2 agrees at 11 bases. V was clipped by 5 bases and J by 4 bases; unmatched bases: 7. This CDR3 spans 16 amino acids. The germline gives CDR1 SGHAT, CDR2 FQNNGV. Variable domain in full (rest from reference TRBV11-2 and TRBJ2-1): EAGVAQSPRYKIIEKRQSVAFWCNPISGHATLYWYQQILGQGPKLLIQFQNNGVVDDSQLPKDRFSAERLKGVDSTLKIQPAKLEDSAVYLCASSHTLAGGYNEQFFGPGTRLTVL.

V is TRBV7-9 and J is TRBJ2-1; D is unresolved. Trimming left V 6 bases short and J 14 bases short, with 5 bases between. CDR1 is SEHNR, CDR2 FQNEAQ, per germline (reference sequence). CDR3 length: 8 residues. The CDR3 loop is CASSFEFF. The DNA for the CDR3 is TGTGCCAGCAGTTTTGAGTTCTTC.

The chain has TRBV6-6 and TRBJ2-1; D gene unclear. The germline V and J ends were trimmed by 5 bases and 6 bases, with 14 bases remaining between them. This CDR3 contains 14 residues. The germline V gene has CDR1 MNHNY and CDR2 SVGAGI (reference sequence). The CDR3 protein is CASSPTLLRNEQFF. CDR3 nucleotide sequence: TGTGCCAGCAGTCCAACCCTACTCCGCAATGAGCAGTTCTTC.

The J gene is TRBJ1-2, the V gene TRBV25-1; D ambiguous. The CDR3 length is 15 residues. V gave up 2 bases and J gave up 2 bases, with 12 bases separating them. Germline-derived CDR1 and CDR2 are MGHDK and SYGVNS. The CDR3 DNA follows: TGTGCCAGCAGTGAACAGGCAGGACCAAACTATGGCTACACCTTC. Protein product: CASSEQAGPNYGYTF.

Concerning this clone: A junction boundary mismatches the germline segment, possibly from a read error. The sample carries other DNA sequences with the same CDR3. This chain links TRBV6-5 with TRBJ1-1; TRBD1 matches at 7 bases. The CDR3 has 13 residues. Per the germline V gene, CDR1 is MNHEY and CDR2 is SVGAGI. CDR3 protein: CASNRQGGTEAFF. CDR3 DNA sequence: TGTGCCAGCAATCGACAGGGCGGCACTGAGGCTTTCTTT.

The chain has TRBV4-1 and TRBJ2-7; TRBD2 agrees at 8 bases. The trim removed 1 base at V and 4 bases at J, leaving 6 bases unmatched. The germline gives CDR1 MGHRA, CDR2 YSYEKL. The CDR3 length is 15 residues. The CDR3 sequence is CASSQAGTRGYEQYF. CDR3 sequence (DNA): TGCGCCAGCAGCCAAGCCGGGACTAGGGGTTACGAGCAGTACTTC.

The chain joins TRBV15 to TRBJ2-7; 8 bases align to TRBD1. CDR1 is LNHNV and CDR2 is YYDKDF in the germline V gene (reference sequence). With 3 bases clipped from V and 8 bases from J, the junction kept 3 bases outside the gene matches. This CDR3 is built from 12 residues. This chain's CDR3 is CATSSGQGKQYF. CDR3 in DNA: TGTGCCACCAGCAGCGGACAGGGTAAGCAGTACTTC.

The rearrangement joins TRBV5-6 to TRBJ2-2; 11 bases match TRBD1. This CDR3 contains 16 residues. V dropped 1 base and J dropped 5; count of bases not matched to a gene: 4. In germline, CDR1 is SGHDT, CDR2 YYEEEE. The CDR3 bases are TGTGCCAGCAGCTTGCAGGACAGGGGGCCGACCGGGGAGCTGTTTTTT. This codes for CASSLQDRGPTGELFF. The full variable domain, with the rest looked up from reference TRBV5-6 and TRBJ2-2, is DAGVTQSPTHLIKTRGQQVTLRCSPKSGHDTVSWYQQALGQGPQFIFQYYEEEERQRGNFPDRFSGHQFPNYSSELNVNALLLGDSALYLCASSLQDRGPTGELFFGEGSRLTVL.